This T cell receptor (beta chain) was identified during a study of T cells after yellow fever vaccination. This clonotype occurred many times. TCRdb reprocessed the 5' RACE reads with MiXCR, giving one entry per CDR3 protein. The data contain 250,000 to 300,000 distinct CDR3 sequences, roughly 8.7% of them singletons. The sequenced sample was CD4+ T cells sorted from PBMCs, obtained 5 days after the yellow fever booster vaccination. The source of this sequence is a man between 18 and 29 years old who received the YFV17D yellow fever vaccine.

CDR3 bases: TGCGCCAGCAGCTTGAGCCCTGGGGGAGCAGTAAAGGAGCAGTTCTTC. Amino acid sequence: CASSLSPGGAVKEQFF. V is TRBV5-1 and J is TRBJ2-1; D may correspond to TRBD1 or TRBD2 (5 bases each). Deletions cut 1 base from V and 10 bases from J, with 21 bases between. Germline loops: CDR1 SGHRS, CDR2 YFSETQ. CDR3 length: 16 amino acids.